A selection of T cell receptor beta chains follows, all from one sample in a study of PD-1 blockade in mismatch repair-deficient tumors. Using immunoSEQ multiplex PCR, the repertoire was profiled, and TCRdb retains in-frame clones only, with some absent. The sample gives some 120,000 clones, 88% of which show up once; approximately 12% is in the top ten. The starting material was peripheral blood, obtained 70 to 73 weeks after starting pembrolizumab. Receptors originate from an adult with mismatch repair-deficient cancer. The CDR3 runs from the conserved cysteine through the conserved F or W.

v_call: TRBV5-1; j_call: TRBJ2-5; cdr3_aa: CASSLGDGQETQYF
v_call: TRBV7-9; j_call: TRBJ2-7; cdr3_aa: CASSFSSTMIHF
v_call: TRBV11-2; j_call: TRBJ2-7; cdr3_aa: CASSYGSGPSYEQYF
v_call: TRBV4-1; j_call: TRBJ2-1; cdr3_aa: CASRGSGEQFF
v_call: TRBV4-1; j_call: TRBJ2-1; cdr3_aa: CASSDQRQGFNEQFF
v_call: TRBV6-5; j_call: TRBJ1-2; cdr3_aa: CASSYSINRVYGYTF
v_call: TRBV30; j_call: TRBJ2-5; cdr3_aa: CAWKAQGGRRETQYF
v_call: TRBV4-1; j_call: TRBJ2-7; cdr3_aa: CASSQTVGAYEQYF
v_call: TRBV15; j_call: TRBJ2-7; cdr3_aa: CATSSPGDYYEQYF
v_call: TRBV15; j_call: TRBJ2-5; cdr3_aa: CATSRVGLETQYF
v_call: TRBV11-2; j_call: TRBJ1-1; cdr3_aa: CASSLAQGYMNTEAFF
v_call: TRBV30; j_call: TRBJ1-2; cdr3_aa: CAWRPGQGLYGYTF
v_call: TRBV7-2; j_call: TRBJ2-5; cdr3_aa: CASSLALGRLGEETQYF
v_call: TRBV7-3; j_call: TRBJ2-3; cdr3_aa: CASSQGDTQYF
v_call: TRBV2; j_call: TRBJ2-1; cdr3_aa: CASSEARAGGPEQFF
v_call: TRBV19; j_call: TRBJ2-5; cdr3_aa: CASAGTGVLQETQYF
v_call: TRBV19; j_call: TRBJ2-1; cdr3_aa: CASSIDQEGGSYNEQFF
v_call: TRBV7-9; j_call: TRBJ1-4; cdr3_aa: CASSLASRTDFNEKLFF
v_call: TRBV7-8; j_call: TRBJ2-1; cdr3_aa: CASSLTIAGGTYNEQFF
v_call: TRBV5-1; j_call: TRBJ2-7; cdr3_aa: CASSLAGGTYEQYF
v_call: TRBV7-2; j_call: TRBJ2-3; cdr3_aa: CASSLGGQPTDTQYF
v_call: TRBV4-3; j_call: TRBJ2-7; cdr3_aa: CASSQDIGSYEQYF
v_call: TRBV4-1; j_call: TRBJ2-7; cdr3_aa: CASSPWGGSGPTYEQYF
v_call: TRBV27; j_call: TRBJ2-5; cdr3_aa: CASSLLDRQTQYF
v_call: TRBV4-2; j_call: TRBJ2-7; cdr3_aa: CASSQGVRTNSYEQYF
v_call: TRBV6-1; j_call: TRBJ2-1; cdr3_aa: CASSDIRAAGGNEQFF
v_call: TRBV9; j_call: -; cdr3_aa: CASSAGQGSSEQYF
v_call: TRBV28; j_call: TRBJ2-7; cdr3_aa: CASSSLALSSYEQYF
v_call: TRBV14; j_call: TRBJ1-4; cdr3_aa: CASSQVWGLNEKLFF
v_call: TRBV5-1; j_call: TRBJ1-1; cdr3_aa: CASSFGQGVTEAFF
v_call: TRBV11-2; j_call: TRBJ2-1; cdr3_aa: CASSLSFLNEQFF
v_call: TRBV6-5; j_call: TRBJ2-2; cdr3_aa: CASSYAGWAVTGELFF
v_call: TRBV4-1; j_call: TRBJ2-1; cdr3_aa: CASSQDQSSYNEQFF
v_call: TRBV11-2; j_call: TRBJ2-5; cdr3_aa: CASSLGQLQETQYF
v_call: TRBV5-1; j_call: TRBJ1-1; cdr3_aa: CASSLTWDTEAFF